This T cell receptor beta chain was observed in a study of sequential checkpoint blockade in melanoma. About the study: Randomization was 1:1 between first-line nivolumab→ipilimumab and ipilimumab→nivolumab. Each arm's sequence ended with maintenance nivolumab.

The treatment was: randomized to nivolumab then ipilimumab (arm A) or the reverse (arm B). No patient had prior DNA-damaging chemotherapy. Live CD3+CD8+ CD19− CD56− cells were sorted from PBMCs. The CDR3 covers 15 residues. The V and J ends lost 4 bases and 4 bases, in that order; junction bases with no gene match: 7. Germline lookup yields CDR1 SNHLY and CDR2 FYNNEI. Produced via immunoSEQ multiplex PCR; TCRdb's table is partial and in-frame only. The data hold about 17,000 clones, with roughly 70% observed a single time. The source is a human donor with melanoma. The chain has TRBV2 and TRBJ1-1; 9 nucleotides match TRBD1. The starting material was CD8+ T cells sorted from blood (inferred from file names), obtained from a patient given nivolumab and ipilimumab in sequence. CDR3 DNA sequence: TGTGCCAGCAGTGGGCCGGACAGGGGTAGCACTGAAGCTTTCTTT. Translation gives CASSGPDRGSTEAFF.